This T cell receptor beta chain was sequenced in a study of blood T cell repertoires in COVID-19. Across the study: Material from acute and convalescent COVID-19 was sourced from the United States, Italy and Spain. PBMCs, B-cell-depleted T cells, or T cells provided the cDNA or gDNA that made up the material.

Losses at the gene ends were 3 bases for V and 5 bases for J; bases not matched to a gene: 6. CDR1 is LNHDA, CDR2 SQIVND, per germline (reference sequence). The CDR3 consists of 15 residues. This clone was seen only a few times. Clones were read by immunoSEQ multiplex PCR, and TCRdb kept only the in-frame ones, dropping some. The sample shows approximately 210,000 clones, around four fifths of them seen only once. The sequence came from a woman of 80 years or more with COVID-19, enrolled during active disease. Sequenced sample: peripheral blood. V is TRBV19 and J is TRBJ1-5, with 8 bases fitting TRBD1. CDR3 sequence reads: CASSIWTGTDQPQHF. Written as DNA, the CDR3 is TGTGCCAGTAGTATTTGGACAGGGACGGATCAGCCCCAGCATTTT.